A single sample gave rise to the 8 T cell receptor beta chains below, sequenced in a study of naive and memory T cell subsets. Two oligonucleotides, mixed equimolar, formed the beta constant-region primer covering TRBC1 and TRBC2. Ligated cDNA was amplified by four rounds of PCR with nested alpha and beta constant-region primers and SP2. TCRdb reanalysed the UMI-ligation and nested PCR reads using MiXCR and keeps one entry per CDR3 protein. The table records 100,000 to 150,000 distinct CDR3 sequences, 35% to 40% of them present only once. The sample consisted of central memory CD4+ T cells from blood. Receptors were obtained from a human donor in good health.

The rearrangement joins TRBV9 to TRBJ2-2; D is unclear. V was clipped by 3 bases and J by 3 bases, with 9 bases between them. There are 14 residues in the CDR3. Looked up from germline, CDR1 is SGDLS and CDR2 is YYNGEE. The CDR3 spells CASSEAPDTGELFF. The CDR3 region has the DNA TGTGCCAGCAGCGAGGCCCCGGACACCGGGGAGCTGTTTTTT.

The chain links TRBV20-1 to TRBJ2-3, with D unresolved. The CDR3 totals 12 residues. Germline V gene sequence: CDR1 DFQATT, CDR2 SNEGSKA (reference sequence). Trimming left V 3 bases short and J 5 bases short, with 9 bases between. CDR3 residues: CSASAQLDTQYF. As DNA, the CDR3 is TGCAGTGCTAGCGCACAATTAGATACGCAGTATTTT.

The gene calls are TRBV6-2 or TRBV6-3 and TRBJ2-7, with TRBD1 matching 7 bases. J gave up 0 bases and V 4 bases, and 15 bases lay outside the gene matches. The CDR3 spans 18 residues. CDR1 and CDR2 (germline): MNHEY, SVGEGT. This chain's CDR3 is CASSFLTGTAKSSYEQYF. Here the CDR3 DNA reads TGTGCCAGCAGTTTCCTGACAGGGACGGCGAAAAGCTCCTACGAGCAGTACTTC.

This clonotype was counted between two and nine times. V usage is TRBV24-1 and J usage is TRBJ2-7, with 14 positions matching TRBD2. The CDR3 covers 14 residues. CDR1 is KGHDR and CDR2 is SFDVKD in the germline V gene. Trimming took 9 bases from V and 4 from J; bases not matched to a gene: 4. CDR3 nucleotides: TGTGCCACCCGGACTAGCGGGAGGTGGTACGAGCAGTACTTC. It codes for CATRTSGRWYEQYF.

The V gene is TRBV27, the J gene TRBJ2-7; D is ambiguous. Trimming cost V 3 bases and J 0 bases, with 12 bases left between them. Per germline, CDR1 MNHEY and CDR2 SMNVEV (reference sequence). CDR3 size: 15 residues. Here the CDR3 reads CASSLLGGTSYEQYF. The CDR3 DNA reads TGTGCCAGCAGTTTGTTGGGCGGTACCTCCTACGAGCAGTACTTC.

The chain links TRBV29-1 to TRBJ2-5, with D maybe TRBD2 (5 bases). V gave up 7 bases and J gave up 2 bases, with 11 bases separating them. The CDR3 length is 12 residues. Germline V gives CDR1 SQVTM, CDR2 ANQGSEA. The CDR3 bases are TGCAGCGCACGGACTTCTCAAGAGACCCAGTACTTC. It yields the protein CSARTSQETQYF.

The table lists this clonotype with a few counts. The chain recombines TRBV6-2 or TRBV6-3 with TRBJ2-7, with 7 bases fitting TRBD1. Germline V lookup: CDR1 MNHEY, CDR2 SVGEGT. This CDR3 has 12 amino acids. Trimming cost V 6 bases and J 3 bases; bases outside gene matches: 2. CDR3 protein: CASRTGIYEQYF. The CDR3 nucleotides read TGTGCCAGCAGGACAGGGATCTACGAGCAGTACTTC.

The gene calls are TRBV29-1 and TRBJ2-1; D tentatively reads TRBD1 or TRBD2 (5 bases each). The CDR3 runs 13 residues. The ends were cut back, 4 bases at V and 7 bases at J, with 14 bases in the middle. Germline-derived CDR1 and CDR2 are SQVTM and ANQGSEA. The CDR3 spells CSVGRGSGNEQFF. The CDR3 DNA is TGCAGCGTTGGTCGGGGATCAGGGAATGAGCAGTTCTTC.